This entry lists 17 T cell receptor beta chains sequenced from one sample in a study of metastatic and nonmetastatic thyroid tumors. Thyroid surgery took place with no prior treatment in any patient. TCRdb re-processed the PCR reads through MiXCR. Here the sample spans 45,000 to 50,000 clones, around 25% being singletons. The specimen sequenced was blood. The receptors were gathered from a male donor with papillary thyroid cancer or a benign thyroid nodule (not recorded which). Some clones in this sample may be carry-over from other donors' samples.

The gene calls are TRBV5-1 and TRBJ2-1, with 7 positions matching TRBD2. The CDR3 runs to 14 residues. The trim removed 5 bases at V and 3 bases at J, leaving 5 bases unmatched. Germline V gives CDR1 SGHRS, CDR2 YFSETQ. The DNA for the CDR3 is TGCGCCAGCAGAATAGCGGGTATCTACAATGAGCAGTTCTTC. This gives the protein CASRIAGIYNEQFF.

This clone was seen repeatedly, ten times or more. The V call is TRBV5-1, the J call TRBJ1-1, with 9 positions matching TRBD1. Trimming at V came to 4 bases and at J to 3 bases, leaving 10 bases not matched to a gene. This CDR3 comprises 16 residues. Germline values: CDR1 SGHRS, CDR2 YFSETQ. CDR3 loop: CASSLGTGQTHTEAFF. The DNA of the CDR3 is TGCGCCAGCAGCCTAGGGACAGGGCAGACCCACACTGAAGCTTTCTTT.

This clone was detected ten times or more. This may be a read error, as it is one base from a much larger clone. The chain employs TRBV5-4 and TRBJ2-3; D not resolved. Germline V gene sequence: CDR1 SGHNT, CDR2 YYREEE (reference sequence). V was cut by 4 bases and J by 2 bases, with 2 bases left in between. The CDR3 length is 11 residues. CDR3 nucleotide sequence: TGTGCCAGCAGCCACACAGATACGCAGTATTTT. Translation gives CASSHTDTQYF.

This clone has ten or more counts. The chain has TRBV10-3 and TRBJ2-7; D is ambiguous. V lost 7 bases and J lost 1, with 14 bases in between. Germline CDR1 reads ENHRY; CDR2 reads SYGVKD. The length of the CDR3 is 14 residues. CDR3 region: CAIKSSSASYEQYF. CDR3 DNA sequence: TGTGCCATCAAATCCAGCTCCGCTTCCTACGAGCAGTACTTC.

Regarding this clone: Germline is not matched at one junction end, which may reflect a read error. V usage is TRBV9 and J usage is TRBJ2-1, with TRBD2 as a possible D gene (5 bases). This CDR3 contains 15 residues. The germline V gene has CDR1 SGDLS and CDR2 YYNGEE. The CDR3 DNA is TGTGCCAGCAGCGTAGCGTCTAGAGGGTACAATGAGCAATTCTTC. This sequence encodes CASSVASRGYNEQFF.

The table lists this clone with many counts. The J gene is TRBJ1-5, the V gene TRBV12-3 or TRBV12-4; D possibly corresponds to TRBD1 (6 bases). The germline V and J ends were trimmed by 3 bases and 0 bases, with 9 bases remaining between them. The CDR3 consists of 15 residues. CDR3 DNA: TGTGCCAGCAGTTTCAGGGGCGGTAGCAATCAGCCCCAGCATTTT. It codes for CASSFRGGSNQPQHF.

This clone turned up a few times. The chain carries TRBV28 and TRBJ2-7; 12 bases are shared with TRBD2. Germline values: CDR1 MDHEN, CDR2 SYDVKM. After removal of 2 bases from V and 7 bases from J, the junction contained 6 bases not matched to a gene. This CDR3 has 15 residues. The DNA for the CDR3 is TGTGCCAGCAGTTTAAGGACTAGCGGGACGGGAGAGCAGTACTTC. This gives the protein CASSLRTSGTGEQYF.

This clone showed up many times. CDR3 sequence reads: CASSQEGTGTDTQYF. CDR3 DNA: TGCGCCAGCAGCCAAGAGGGGACAGGGACAGATACGCAGTATTTT. The chain recombines TRBV4-1 with TRBJ2-3, with 9 nucleotides matching TRBD1. Trimming at V came to 0 bases and at J to 3 bases, leaving 1 base not matched to a gene. The CDR3 is 15 residues long. Germline V gene data show CDR1 as MGHRA and CDR2 as YSYEKL.

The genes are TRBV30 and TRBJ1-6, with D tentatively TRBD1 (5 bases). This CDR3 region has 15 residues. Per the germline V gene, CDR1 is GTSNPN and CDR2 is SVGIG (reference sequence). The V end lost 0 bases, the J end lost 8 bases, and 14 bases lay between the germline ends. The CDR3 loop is CAWSVRGPTDSPLHF. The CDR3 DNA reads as TGTGCCTGGAGTGTACGGGGCCCAACCGATTCACCCCTCCACTTT. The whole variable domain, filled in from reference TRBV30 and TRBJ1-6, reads SQTIHQWPATLVQPVGSPLSLECTVEGTSNPNLYWYRQAAGRGLQLLFYSVGIGQISSEVPQNLSASRPQDRQFILSSKKLLLSDSGFYLCAWSVRGPTDSPLHFGNGTRLTVT.

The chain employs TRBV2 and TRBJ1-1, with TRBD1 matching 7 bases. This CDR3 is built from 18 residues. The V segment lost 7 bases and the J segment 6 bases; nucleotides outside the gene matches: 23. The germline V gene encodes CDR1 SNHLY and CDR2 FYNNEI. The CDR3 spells CASIRGRQGISIRAEAFF. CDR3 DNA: TGTGCCAGCATCCGGGGGAGACAGGGAATTTCGATCCGCGCTGAAGCTTTCTTT.

CDR3 DNA sequence: TGTGCCACCAGACCCCACAGGACCGGAAACACCATATATTTT. This codes for CATRPHRTGNTIYF. The V and J genes are TRBV15 and TRBJ1-3, with D perhaps matching TRBD1 (5 bases). V was pared by 6 bases and J by 4 bases, with 13 bases between. Looked up from germline, CDR1 is LNHNV and CDR2 is YYDKDF (reference sequence). The CDR3 length is 14 residues.

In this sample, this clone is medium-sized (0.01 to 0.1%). The CDR3, as DNA: TGTGCCACCCGTAGGCAAGGGGAGACCCAGTACTTC. It yields the protein CATRRQGETQYF. The chain joins TRBV19 to TRBJ2-5; D gene unclear. The CDR3 sequence is 12 residues long. Looked up from germline, CDR1 is LNHDA and CDR2 is SQIVND (reference sequence). Trimming pared 10 bases from V and 5 bases from J, leaving 14 bases between.

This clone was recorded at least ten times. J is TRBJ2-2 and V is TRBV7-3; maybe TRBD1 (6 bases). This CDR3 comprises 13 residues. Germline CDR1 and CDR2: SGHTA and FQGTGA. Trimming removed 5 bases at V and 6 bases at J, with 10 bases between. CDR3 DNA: TGTGCCAGCAGCCCACAGGGCGCCGGGGAGCTGTTTTTT. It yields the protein CASSPQGAGELFF.

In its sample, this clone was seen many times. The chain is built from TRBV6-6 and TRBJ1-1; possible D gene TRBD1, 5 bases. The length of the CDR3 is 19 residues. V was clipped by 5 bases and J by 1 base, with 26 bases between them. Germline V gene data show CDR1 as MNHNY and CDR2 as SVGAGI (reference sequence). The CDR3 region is CASSHDISPTLGGNTEAFF. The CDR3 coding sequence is TGTGCCAGCAGTCACGACATATCACCCACCCTCGGGGGGAACACTGAAGCTTTCTTT.

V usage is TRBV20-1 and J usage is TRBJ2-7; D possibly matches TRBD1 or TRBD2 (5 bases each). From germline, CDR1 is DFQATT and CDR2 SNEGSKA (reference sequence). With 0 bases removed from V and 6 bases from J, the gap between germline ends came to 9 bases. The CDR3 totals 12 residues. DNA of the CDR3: TGCAGTGCTAGAGATGAGGGGCCCGAGCAGTACTTC. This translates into CSARDEGPEQYF.

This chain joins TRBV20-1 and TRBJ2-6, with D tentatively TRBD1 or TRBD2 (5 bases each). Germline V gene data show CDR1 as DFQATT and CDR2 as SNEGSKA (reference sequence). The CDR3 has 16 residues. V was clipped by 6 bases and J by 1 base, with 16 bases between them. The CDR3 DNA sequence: TGCAGTGCCAAGGGAGTGTGGGGGTCTGGGGCCAACGTCCTGACTTTC. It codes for CSAKGVWGSGANVLTF.

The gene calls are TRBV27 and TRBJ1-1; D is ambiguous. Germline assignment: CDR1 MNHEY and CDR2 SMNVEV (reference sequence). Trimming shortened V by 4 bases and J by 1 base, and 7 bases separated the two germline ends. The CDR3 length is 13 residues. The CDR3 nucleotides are TGTGCCAGCAGTTCAGGTTCGAACACTGAAGCTTTCTTT. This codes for CASSSGSNTEAFF.